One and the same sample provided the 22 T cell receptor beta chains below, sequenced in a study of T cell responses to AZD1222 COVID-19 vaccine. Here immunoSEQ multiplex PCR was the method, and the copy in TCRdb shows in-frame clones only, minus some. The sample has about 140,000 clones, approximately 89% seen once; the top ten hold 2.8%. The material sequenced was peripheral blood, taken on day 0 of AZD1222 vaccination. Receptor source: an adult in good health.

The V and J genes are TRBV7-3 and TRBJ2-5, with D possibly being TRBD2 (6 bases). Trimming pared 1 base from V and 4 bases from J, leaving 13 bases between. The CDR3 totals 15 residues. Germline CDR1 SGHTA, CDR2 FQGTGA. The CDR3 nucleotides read TGTGCCAGCAGCTTAAACCCTTCGGGAGTAGAGACCCAGTACTTC. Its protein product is CASSLNPSGVETQYF.

CDR3 DNA sequence: TGTGCCAGCAGCCCAAGGGCAGGGACCGCCTCGGGAGATACGCAGTATTTT. It yields the protein CASSPRAGTASGDTQYF. The V and J genes are TRBV11-3 and TRBJ2-3, with D perhaps assigned TRBD1 or TRBD2 (5 bases each). The CDR3 sequence is 17 residues long. Trimming removed 5 bases from V and 5 bases from J, with 23 bases in between. The germline gives CDR1 SGHNT, CDR2 YENEEA.

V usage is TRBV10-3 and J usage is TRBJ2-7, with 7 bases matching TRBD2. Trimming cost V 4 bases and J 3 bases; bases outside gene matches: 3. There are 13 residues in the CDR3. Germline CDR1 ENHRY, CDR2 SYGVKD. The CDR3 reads CAISAGLVYEQYF. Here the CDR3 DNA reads TGTGCCATCAGTGCCGGACTAGTCTACGAGCAGTACTTC.

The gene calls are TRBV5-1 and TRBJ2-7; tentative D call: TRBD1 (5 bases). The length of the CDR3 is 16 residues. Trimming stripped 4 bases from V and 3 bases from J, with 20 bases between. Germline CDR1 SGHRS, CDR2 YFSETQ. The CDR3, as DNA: TGCGCCAGCAGCCCGTCCGACCGGACACTAAGCTACGAGCAGTACTTC. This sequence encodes CASSPSDRTLSYEQYF.

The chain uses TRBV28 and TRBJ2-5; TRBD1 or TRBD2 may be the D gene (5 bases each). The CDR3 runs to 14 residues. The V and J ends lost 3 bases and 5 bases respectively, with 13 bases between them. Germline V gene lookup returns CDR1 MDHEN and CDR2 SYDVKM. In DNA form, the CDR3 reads TGTGCCAGCAGTTTGTTAGCAGGGACGGAGACCCAGTACTTC. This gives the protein CASSLLAGTETQYF.

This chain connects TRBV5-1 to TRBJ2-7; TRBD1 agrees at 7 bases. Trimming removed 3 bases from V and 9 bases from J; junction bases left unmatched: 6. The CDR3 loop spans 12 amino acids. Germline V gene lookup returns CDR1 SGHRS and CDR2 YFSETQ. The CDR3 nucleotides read TGCGCCAGCAGCTCCCAGGGGGAACGGCAGTACTTC. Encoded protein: CASSSQGERQYF.

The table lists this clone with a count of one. For the CDR3, the DNA is TGTGCCAGCAGTGGGGGAAGTCCTGGAAACACCATATATTTT. Residues: CASSGGSPGNTIYF. V and J are TRBV6-4 and TRBJ1-3; D uncertain. The length of the CDR3 is 14 residues. CDR1 and CDR2 from the germline V gene are MRHNA and SNTAGT. The V end was cut by 4 bases, the J end by 2 bases, with 9 bases between.

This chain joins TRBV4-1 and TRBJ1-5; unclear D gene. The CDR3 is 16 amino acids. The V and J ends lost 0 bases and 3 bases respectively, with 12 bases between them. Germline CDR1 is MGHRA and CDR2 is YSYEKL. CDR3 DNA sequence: TGCGCCAGCAGCCAAGACCCCGGCCGCCTCAATCAGCCCCAGCATTTT. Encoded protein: CASSQDPGRLNQPQHF.

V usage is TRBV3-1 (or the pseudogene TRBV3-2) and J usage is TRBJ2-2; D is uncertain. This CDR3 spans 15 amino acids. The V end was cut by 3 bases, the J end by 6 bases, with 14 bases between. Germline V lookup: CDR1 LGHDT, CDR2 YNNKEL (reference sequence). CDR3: CASSHGYKAPGELFF. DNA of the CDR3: TGTGCCAGCAGCCATGGGTATAAGGCGCCCGGGGAGCTGTTTTTT.

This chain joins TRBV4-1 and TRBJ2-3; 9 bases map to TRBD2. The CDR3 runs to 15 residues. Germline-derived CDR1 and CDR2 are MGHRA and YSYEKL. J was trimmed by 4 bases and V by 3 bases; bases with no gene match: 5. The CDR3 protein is CASSQLGLASDTQYF. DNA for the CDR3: TGCGCCAGCAGCCAGCTGGGACTAGCCTCAGATACGCAGTATTTT.

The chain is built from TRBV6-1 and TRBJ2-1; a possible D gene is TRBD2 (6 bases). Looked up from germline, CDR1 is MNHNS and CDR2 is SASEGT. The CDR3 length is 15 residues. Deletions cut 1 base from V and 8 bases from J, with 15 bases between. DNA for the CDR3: TGTGCCAGCAGTGAAGTTGGAGGGCGGAGGGATGAGCAGTTCTTC. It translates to CASSEVGGRRDEQFF.

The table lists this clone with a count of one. CDR3 sequence reads: CASSVDRVPYEQYF. The CDR3 DNA is TGTGCCAGCAGCGTTGACAGGGTCCCATACGAGCAGTACTTC. The chain uses TRBV11-3 and TRBJ2-7, with 7 bases that match TRBD1. V dropped 5 bases and J dropped 4; count of bases not matched to a gene: 8. This CDR3 has 14 residues. The germline gives CDR1 SGHNT, CDR2 YENEEA.

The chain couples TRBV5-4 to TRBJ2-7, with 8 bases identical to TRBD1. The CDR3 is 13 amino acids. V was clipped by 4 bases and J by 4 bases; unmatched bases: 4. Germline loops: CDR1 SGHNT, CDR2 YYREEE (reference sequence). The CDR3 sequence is CASSQGQVYEQYF. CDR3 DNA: TGTGCCAGCAGCCAGGGACAGGTTTACGAGCAGTACTTC.

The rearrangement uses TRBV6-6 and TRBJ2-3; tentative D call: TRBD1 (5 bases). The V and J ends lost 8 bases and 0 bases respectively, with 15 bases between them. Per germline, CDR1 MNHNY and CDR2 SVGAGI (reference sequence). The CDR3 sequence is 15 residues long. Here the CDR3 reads CASGDQGRSTDTQYF. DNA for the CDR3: TGTGCCAGCGGGGATCAGGGAAGGAGCACAGATACGCAGTATTTT.

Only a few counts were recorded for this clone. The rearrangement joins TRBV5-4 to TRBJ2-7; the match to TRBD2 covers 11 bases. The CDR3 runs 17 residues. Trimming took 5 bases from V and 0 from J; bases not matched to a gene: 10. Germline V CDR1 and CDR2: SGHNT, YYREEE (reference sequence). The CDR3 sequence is CASRQGSGGVSSYEQYF. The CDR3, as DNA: TGTGCCAGCAGGCAGGGTAGCGGGGGGGTTAGCTCCTACGAGCAGTACTTC.

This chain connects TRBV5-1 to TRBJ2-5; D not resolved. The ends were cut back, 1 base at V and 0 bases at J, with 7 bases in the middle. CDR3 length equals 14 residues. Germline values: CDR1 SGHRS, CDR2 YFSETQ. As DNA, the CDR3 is TGCGCCAGCAGCTTGAGGGTCTACCAAGAGACCCAGTACTTC. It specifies CASSLRVYQETQYF. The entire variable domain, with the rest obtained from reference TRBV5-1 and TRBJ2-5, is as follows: KAGVTQTPRYLIKTRGQQVTLSCSPISGHRSVSWYQQTPGQGLQFLFEYFSETQRNKGNFPGRFSGRQFSNSRSEMNVSTLELGDSALYLCASSLRVYQETQYFGPGTRLLVL.

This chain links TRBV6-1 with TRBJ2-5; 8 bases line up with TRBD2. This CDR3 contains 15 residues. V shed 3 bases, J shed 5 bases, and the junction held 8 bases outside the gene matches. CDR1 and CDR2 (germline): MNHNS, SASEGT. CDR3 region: CASSDQLAVGETQYF. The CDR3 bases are TGTGCCAGCAGTGACCAACTAGCGGTGGGCGAGACCCAGTACTTC.

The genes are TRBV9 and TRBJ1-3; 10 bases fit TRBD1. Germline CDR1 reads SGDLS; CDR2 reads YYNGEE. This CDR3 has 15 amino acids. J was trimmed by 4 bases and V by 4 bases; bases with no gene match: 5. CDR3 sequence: CASSPRTGGGNTIYF. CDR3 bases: TGTGCCAGCAGCCCTCGGACAGGGGGAGGAAACACCATATATTTT.

This chain's CDR3 is CASRADGTSLEQFF. The CDR3 nucleotides read TGTGCCAGCAGGGCTGACGGGACTAGTTTAGAGCAGTTCTTC. The V and J genes are TRBV2 and TRBJ2-1; 8 positions match TRBD2. In germline, CDR1 is SNHLY, CDR2 FYNNEI. This CDR3 contains 14 residues. V dropped 6 bases and J dropped 10; count of bases not matched to a gene: 11.

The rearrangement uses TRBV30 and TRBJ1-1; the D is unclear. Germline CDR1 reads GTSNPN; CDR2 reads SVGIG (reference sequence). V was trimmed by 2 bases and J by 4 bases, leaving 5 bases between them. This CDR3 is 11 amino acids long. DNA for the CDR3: TGTGCCTGGAGTTCCAGCACTGAAGCTTTCTTT. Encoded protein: CAWSSSTEAFF.

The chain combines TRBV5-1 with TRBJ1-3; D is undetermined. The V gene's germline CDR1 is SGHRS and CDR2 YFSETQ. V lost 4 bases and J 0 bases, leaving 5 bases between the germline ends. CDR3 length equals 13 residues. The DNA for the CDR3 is TGCGCCAGCAGCCCATCCTCTGGAAACACCATATATTTT. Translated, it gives CASSPSSGNTIYF.

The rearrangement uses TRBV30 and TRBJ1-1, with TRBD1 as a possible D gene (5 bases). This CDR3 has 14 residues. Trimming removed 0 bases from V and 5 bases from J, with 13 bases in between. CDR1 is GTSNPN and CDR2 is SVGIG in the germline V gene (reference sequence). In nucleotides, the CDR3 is TGTGCCTGGAGTGTATCTCTTCAGGGAACTGAAGCTTTCTTT. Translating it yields CAWSVSLQGTEAFF.